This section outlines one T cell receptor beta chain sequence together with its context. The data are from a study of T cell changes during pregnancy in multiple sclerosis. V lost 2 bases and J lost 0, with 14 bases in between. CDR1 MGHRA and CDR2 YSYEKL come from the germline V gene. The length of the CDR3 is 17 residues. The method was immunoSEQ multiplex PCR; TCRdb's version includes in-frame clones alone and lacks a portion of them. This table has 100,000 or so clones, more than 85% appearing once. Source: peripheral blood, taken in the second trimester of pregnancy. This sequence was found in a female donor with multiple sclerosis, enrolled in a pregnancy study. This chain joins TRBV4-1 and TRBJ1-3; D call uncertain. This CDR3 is CASSQIDLGFSGNTIYF. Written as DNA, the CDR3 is TGCGCCAGCAGCCAAATAGATTTGGGCTTCTCTGGAAACACCATATATTTT.